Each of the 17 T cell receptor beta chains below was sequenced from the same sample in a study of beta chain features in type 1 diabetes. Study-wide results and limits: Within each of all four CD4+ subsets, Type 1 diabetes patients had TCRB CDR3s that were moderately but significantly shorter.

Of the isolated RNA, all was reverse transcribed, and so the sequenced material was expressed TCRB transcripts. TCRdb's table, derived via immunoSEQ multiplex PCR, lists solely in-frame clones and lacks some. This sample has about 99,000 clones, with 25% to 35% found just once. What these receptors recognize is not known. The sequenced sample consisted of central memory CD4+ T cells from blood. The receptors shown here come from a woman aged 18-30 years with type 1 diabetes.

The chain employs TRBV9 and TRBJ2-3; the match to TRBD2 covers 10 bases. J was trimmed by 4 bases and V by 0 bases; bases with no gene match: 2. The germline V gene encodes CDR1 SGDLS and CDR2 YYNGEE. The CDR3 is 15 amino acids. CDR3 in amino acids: CASSVEAGGSDTQYF. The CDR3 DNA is TGTGCCAGCAGCGTAGAAGCGGGAGGGTCAGATACGCAGTATTTT.

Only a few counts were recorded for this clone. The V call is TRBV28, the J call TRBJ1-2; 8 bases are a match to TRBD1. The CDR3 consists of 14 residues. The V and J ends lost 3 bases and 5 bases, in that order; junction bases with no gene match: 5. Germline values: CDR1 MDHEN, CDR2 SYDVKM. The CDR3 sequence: CASSLDRASYGYTF. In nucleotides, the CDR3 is TGTGCCAGCAGTTTGGACAGGGCCTCATATGGCTACACCTTC.

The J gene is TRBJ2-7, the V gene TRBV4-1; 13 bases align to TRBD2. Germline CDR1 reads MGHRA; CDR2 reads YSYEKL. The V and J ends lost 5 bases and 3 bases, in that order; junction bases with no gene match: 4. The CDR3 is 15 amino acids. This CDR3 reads CASSFGLAGVYEQYF. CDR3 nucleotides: TGCGCCAGCAGCTTCGGACTAGCGGGAGTCTACGAGCAGTACTTC.

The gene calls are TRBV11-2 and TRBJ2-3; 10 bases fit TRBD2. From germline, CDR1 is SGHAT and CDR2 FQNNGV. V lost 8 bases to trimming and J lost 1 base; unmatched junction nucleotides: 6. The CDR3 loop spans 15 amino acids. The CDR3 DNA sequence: TGTGCCAGCGGCTCTAGCGGGAGCCGCACAGATACGCAGTATTTT. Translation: CASGSSGSRTDTQYF.

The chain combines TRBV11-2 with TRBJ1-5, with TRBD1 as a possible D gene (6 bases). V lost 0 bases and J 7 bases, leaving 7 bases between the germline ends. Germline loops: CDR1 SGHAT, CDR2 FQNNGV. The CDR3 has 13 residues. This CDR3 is CASSLEQGQPQHF. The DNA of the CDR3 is TGTGCCAGCAGCTTAGAACAGGGACAGCCCCAGCATTTT.

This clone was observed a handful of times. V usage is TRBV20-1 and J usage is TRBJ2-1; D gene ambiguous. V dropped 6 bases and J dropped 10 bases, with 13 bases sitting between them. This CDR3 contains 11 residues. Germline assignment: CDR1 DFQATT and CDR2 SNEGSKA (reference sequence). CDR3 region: CSALKLREQFF. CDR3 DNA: TGCAGTGCCCTGAAACTAAGGGAGCAGTTCTTC.

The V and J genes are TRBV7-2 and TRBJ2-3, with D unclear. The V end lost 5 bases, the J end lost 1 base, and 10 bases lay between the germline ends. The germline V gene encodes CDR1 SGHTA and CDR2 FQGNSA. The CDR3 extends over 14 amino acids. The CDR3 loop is CASSRGTRTDTQYF. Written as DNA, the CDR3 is TGTGCCAGCAGCCGCGGAACCCGCACAGATACGCAGTATTTT.

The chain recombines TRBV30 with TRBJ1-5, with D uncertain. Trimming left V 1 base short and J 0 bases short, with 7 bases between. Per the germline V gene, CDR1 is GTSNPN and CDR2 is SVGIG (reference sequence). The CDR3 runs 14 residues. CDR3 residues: CAWSGSDSNQPQHF. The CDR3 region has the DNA TGTGCCTGGAGTGGCAGCGATAGCAATCAGCCCCAGCATTTT.

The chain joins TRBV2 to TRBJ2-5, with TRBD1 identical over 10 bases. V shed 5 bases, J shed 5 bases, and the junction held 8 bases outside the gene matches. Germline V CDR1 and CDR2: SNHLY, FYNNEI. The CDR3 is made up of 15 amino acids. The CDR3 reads CASSTPTGGRETQYF. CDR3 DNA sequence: TGTGCCAGCAGTACACCGACAGGGGGCCGCGAGACCCAGTACTTC.

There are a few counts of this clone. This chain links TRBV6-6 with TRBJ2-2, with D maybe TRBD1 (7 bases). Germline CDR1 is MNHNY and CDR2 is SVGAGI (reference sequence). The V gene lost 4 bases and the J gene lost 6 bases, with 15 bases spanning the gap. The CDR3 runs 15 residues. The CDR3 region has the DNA TGTGCCAGCAGTTCCCAGGGCAGGGGGGCCGGGGAGCTGTTTTTT. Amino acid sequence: CASSSQGRGAGELFF.

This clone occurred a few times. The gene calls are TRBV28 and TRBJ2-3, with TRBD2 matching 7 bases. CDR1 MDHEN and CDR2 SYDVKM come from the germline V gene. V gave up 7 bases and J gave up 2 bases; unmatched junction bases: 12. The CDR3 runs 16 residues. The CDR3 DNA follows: TGTGCCAGCACCCCCTCCGGGCTAGCGGCCACAGATACGCAGTATTTT. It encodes CASTPSGLAATDTQYF.

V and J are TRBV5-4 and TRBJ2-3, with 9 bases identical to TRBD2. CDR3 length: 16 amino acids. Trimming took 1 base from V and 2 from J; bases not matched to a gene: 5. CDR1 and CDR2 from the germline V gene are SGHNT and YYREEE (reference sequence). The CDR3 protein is CASSLRLADPTDTQYF. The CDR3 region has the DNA TGTGCCAGCAGCTTGAGACTAGCGGATCCCACAGATACGCAGTATTTT.

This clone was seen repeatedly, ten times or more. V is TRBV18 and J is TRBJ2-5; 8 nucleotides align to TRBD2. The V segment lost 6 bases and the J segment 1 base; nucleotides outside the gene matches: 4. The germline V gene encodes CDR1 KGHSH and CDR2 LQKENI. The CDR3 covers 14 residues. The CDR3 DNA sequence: TGTGCCAGCTCCCTTACTAGCGGCCAAGAGACCCAGTACTTC. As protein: CASSLTSGQETQYF.

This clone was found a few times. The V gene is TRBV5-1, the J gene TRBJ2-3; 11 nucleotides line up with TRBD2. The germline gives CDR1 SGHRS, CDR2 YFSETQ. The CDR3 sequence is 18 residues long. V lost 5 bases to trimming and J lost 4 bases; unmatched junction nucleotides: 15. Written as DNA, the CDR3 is TGCGCCAGCAGTGCCGGGGCTCTAGCGGGAGGAGTGGCAGATACGCAGTATTTT. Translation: CASSAGALAGGVADTQYF.

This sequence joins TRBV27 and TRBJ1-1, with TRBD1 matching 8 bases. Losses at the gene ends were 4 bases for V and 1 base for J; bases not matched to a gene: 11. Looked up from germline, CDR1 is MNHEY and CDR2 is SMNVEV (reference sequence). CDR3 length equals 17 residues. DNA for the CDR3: TGTGCCAGCAGTTCTTGGAACCCCGGACAGGGGAACACTGAAGCTTTCTTT. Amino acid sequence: CASSSWNPGQGNTEAFF.

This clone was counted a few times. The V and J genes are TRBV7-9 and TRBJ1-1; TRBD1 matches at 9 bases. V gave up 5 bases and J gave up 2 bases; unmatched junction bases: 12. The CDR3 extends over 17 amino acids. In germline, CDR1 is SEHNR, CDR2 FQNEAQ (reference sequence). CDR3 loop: CASSQFLGTGLNTEAFF. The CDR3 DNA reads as TGTGCCAGCAGCCAATTCCTCGGGACAGGGTTAAACACTGAAGCTTTCTTT.

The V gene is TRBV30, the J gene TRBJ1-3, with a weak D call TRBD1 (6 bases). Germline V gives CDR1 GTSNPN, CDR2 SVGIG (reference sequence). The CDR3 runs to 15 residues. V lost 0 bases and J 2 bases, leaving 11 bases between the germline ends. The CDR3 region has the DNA TGTGCCTGGAGTGTCCCTTGGACAGCTGGAAACACCATATATTTT. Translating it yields CAWSVPWTAGNTIYF.